The sequence of this T cell receptor beta chain was determined in a study of shared clonotypes between healthy human individuals. Terminally differentiated effector memory CD45RA+ cells were excluded from the naive CD8 cells, which were CD45RO-negative and positively selected for CCR7. The assay was immunoSEQ multiplex PCR, and TCRdb's table has in-frame clones only and misses some. The sample comprises around 2.1 million clones, roughly 91% of which are singletons, and about 1.8% rests with the top ten. Input material: naive CD8+ T cells from PBMCs. The receptor comes from a man younger than 35 in good health. Some clones in this sample may be carry-over from other donors' samples.

CDR3 sequence: CSARGPEQYF. The CDR3 region has the DNA TGCAGTGCTAGGGGACCGGAGCAGTACTTC. The rearrangement uses TRBV20-1 and TRBJ2-7, with D perhaps being TRBD1 or TRBD2 (5 bases each). The CDR3 covers 10 residues. Trimming removed 3 bases from V and 7 bases from J, with 7 bases in between. The germline V gene encodes CDR1 DFQATT and CDR2 SNEGSKA (reference sequence).